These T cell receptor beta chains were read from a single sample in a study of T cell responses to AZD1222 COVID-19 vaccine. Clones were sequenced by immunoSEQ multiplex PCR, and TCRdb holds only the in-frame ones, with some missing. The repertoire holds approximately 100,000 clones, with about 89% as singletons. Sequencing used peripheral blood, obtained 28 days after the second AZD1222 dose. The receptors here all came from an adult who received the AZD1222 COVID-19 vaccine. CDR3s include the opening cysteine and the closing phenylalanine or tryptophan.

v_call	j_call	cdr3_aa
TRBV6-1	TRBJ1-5	CASSEAGNNQPQHF
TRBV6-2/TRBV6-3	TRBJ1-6	CASSYSQPINSPLHF
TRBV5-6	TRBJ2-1	CASSFSRNEQFF
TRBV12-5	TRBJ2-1	CASGTRQGSYNEQFF
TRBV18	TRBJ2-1	CASSLRDGLYEQFF
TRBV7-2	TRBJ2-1	CASSYRLADEQFF
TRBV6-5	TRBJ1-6	CASSTQGRNSPLHF
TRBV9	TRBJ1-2	CASSTQGPGGYTF
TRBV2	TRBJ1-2	CASSEGWGTAYGYTF
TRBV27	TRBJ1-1	CASSPGRAEAFF
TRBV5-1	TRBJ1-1	CASSLGGETEAFF
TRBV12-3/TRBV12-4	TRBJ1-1	CAGSQGYATEAFF
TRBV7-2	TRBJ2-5	CASSAGQGGETQYF
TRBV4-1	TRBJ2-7	CASSPGQGIYEQYF
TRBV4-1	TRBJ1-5	CASSPPGTGEQPQHF
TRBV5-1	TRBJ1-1	CASSWGGGMNTEAFF
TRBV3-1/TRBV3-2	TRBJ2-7	CASSQGPSAGQYF